A single sample gave rise to the 20 T cell receptor beta chains below, sequenced in a study of blood T cell repertoires in COVID-19. The method was immunoSEQ multiplex PCR; TCRdb's version includes in-frame clones alone and lacks a portion of them. This sample yields roughly 75,000 clones, of which roughly 87% are seen a single time; 8.5% to 14% belongs to the top ten. Sequences were obtained from peripheral blood. These receptors were obtained from a man in his forties or fifties with acute or convalescent COVID-19.

This clone has just a few counts. The chain has TRBV5-1 and TRBJ2-3; D call uncertain. Trimming stripped 5 bases from V and 0 bases from J, with 13 bases between. The germline V gene encodes CDR1 SGHRS and CDR2 YFSETQ. The CDR3 runs 15 residues. The CDR3 coding sequence is TGCGCCAGCAGGGTGGGCTCCTCTAGCACAGATACGCAGTATTTT. Translation: CASRVGSSSTDTQYF.

The chain couples TRBV12-5 to TRBJ1-5; D unresolved. The CDR3 length is 13 residues. The V gene's germline CDR1 is LGHNT and CDR2 FRNRAP. V shed 6 bases and J shed 2 bases, with 8 bases lying between them. The CDR3 nucleotides read TGTGCTAGTGGGGTGGCTGGCAATCAGCCCCAGCATTTT. Residues: CASGVAGNQPQHF.

The CDR3 region has the DNA TGTGCCAGCAGCTTTCCCGGGTACTATGGCTACACCTTC. It encodes CASSFPGYYGYTF. The chain recombines TRBV5-6 with TRBJ1-2, with D hard to call. Trimming shortened V by 2 bases and J by 3 bases, and 8 bases separated the two germline ends. From germline, CDR1 is SGHDT and CDR2 YYEEEE. This CDR3 has 13 amino acids. Full variable domain (missing parts from reference TRBV5-6 and TRBJ1-2): DAGVTQSPTHLIKTRGQQVTLRCSPKSGHDTVSWYQQALGQGPQFIFQYYEEEERQRGNFPDRFSGHQFPNYSSELNVNALLLGDSALYLCASSFPGYYGYTFGSGTRLTVV.

The chain employs TRBV14 and TRBJ2-7, with 9 bases lining up with TRBD1. With 5 bases clipped from V and 2 bases from J, the junction kept 4 bases outside the gene matches. The germline CDR1 and CDR2 sequences are SGHDN and FVKESK. The CDR3 has 14 amino acids. As DNA, the CDR3 is TGTGCCAGCAGCGCGCGACAGGGGGCCTACGAGCAGTACTTC. Amino acid sequence: CASSARQGAYEQYF.

V usage is TRBV2 and J usage is TRBJ1-1, with a possible D match to TRBD1 (5 bases). Germline CDR1 is SNHLY and CDR2 is FYNNEI. This CDR3 region has 16 residues. V gave up 0 bases and J gave up 2 bases, with 13 bases separating them. The CDR3 region has the DNA TGTGCCAGCAGTGAAGCGCGGGGGGTTGGAAACACTGAAGCTTTCTTT. Its protein product is CASSEARGVGNTEAFF.

The chain carries TRBV28 and TRBJ2-2, with TRBD2 matching 9 bases. Germline loops: CDR1 MDHEN, CDR2 SYDVKM. The V gene end was trimmed by 7 bases and the J gene end by 3 bases; junction bases not matched to a gene: 12. The CDR3 consists of 17 residues. The CDR3 loop is CASTPRGLAGYTGELFF. CDR3 bases: TGTGCCAGCACCCCGCGGGGGCTAGCGGGATACACCGGGGAGCTGTTTTTT.

This chain joins TRBV29-1 and TRBJ2-2; TRBD1 agrees at 8 bases. The CDR3 loop spans 13 amino acids. Germline-derived CDR1 and CDR2 are SQVTM and ANQGSEA. The ends lost 4 bases at V and 5 bases at J; junction bases unmatched: 3. The CDR3 region has the DNA TGCAGCGTTGCCAGACAGGGGACCGGGGAGCTGTTTTTT. This gives the protein CSVARQGTGELFF.

This clone was observed once. The genes are TRBV19 and TRBJ1-2, with 9 bases that match TRBD1. Losses at the gene ends were 4 bases for V and 1 base for J; bases not matched to a gene: 13. Germline-derived CDR1 and CDR2 are LNHDA and SQIVND (reference sequence). The CDR3 loop spans 18 amino acids. The CDR3 DNA reads as TGTGCCAGTAGTACCATCGGGACAGGGAGAGCTCGTAACTATGGCTACACCTTC. Translated, it gives CASSTIGTGRARNYGYTF.

The chain is built from TRBV5-1 and TRBJ2-7; TRBD2 matches at 13 bases. V lost 4 bases, J lost 5 bases, and 15 bases stayed unmatched. The CDR3 loop spans 18 amino acids. The germline CDR1 and CDR2 sequences are SGHRS and YFSETQ. Written as DNA, the CDR3 is TGCGCCAGCAGCCTCCCCGGAACTAGCGGGAGGGCCAGTCACGAGCAGTACTTC. It translates to CASSLPGTSGRASHEQYF.

On this clone itself: Other DNA sequences in the same sample also yield this CDR3. The rearrangement links TRBV6-5 to TRBJ1-1, with D possibly being TRBD1 (5 bases). From germline, CDR1 is MNHEY and CDR2 SVGAGI. Trimming pared 3 bases from V and 1 base from J, leaving 9 bases between. The CDR3 covers 14 residues. CDR3 sequence: CASSYLQGNTEAFF. CDR3 DNA: TGTGCCAGCAGTTATCTTCAGGGGAACACTGAAGCTTTCTTT.

The J gene is TRBJ2-4, the V gene TRBV6-1; 9 bases match TRBD1. In germline, CDR1 is MNHNS, CDR2 SASEGT. The CDR3 runs to 17 residues. The J segment lost 0 bases and the V segment lost 1 base, leaving 4 bases of the junction unmatched. The CDR3 sequence: CASSEEGQGIAKNIQYF. DNA for the CDR3: TGTGCCAGCAGTGAAGAAGGACAGGGGATAGCCAAAAACATTCAGTACTTC.

This clone was observed a few times. The chain joins TRBV7-9 to TRBJ1-5, with a weak D call TRBD1 (6 bases). V lost 1 base, J lost 6 bases, and 19 bases lay in between. This CDR3 contains 17 residues. Germline-derived CDR1 and CDR2 are SEHNR and FQNEAQ (reference sequence). CDR3 sequence: CASSLERATGDGQPQHF. The DNA of the CDR3 is TGTGCCAGCAGCTTAGAACGAGCGACAGGCGACGGTCAGCCCCAGCATTTT. Full variable domain (rest looked up from reference TRBV7-9 and TRBJ1-5): DTGVSQNPRHKITKRGQNVTFRCDPISEHNRLYWYRQTLGQGPEFLTYFQNEAQLEKSRLLSDRFSAERPKGSFSTLEIQRTEQGDSAMYLCASSLERATGDGQPQHFGDGTRLSIL.

This sequence joins TRBV3-1 (or the pseudogene TRBV3-2) and TRBJ1-5; 7 nucleotides align to TRBD1. With 1 base clipped from V and 6 bases from J, the junction kept 6 bases outside the gene matches. Per the germline V gene, CDR1 is LGHDT and CDR2 is YNNKEL (reference sequence). This CDR3 spans 15 amino acids. The CDR3 DNA is TGTGCCAGCAGCCAAGGTCCTGCAGGGGGTCAGCCCCAGCATTTT. This encodes CASSQGPAGGQPQHF.

The chain combines TRBV19 with TRBJ1-5, with 7 bases aligning to TRBD1. This CDR3 has 14 amino acids. Germline lookup yields CDR1 LNHDA and CDR2 SQIVND (reference sequence). The V segment lost 1 base and the J segment 7 bases; nucleotides outside the gene matches: 4. This chain's CDR3 is CASSIGTGRQPQHF. For the CDR3, the DNA is TGTGCCAGTAGTATAGGGACAGGTAGGCAGCCCCAGCATTTT. Filled out from reference TRBV19 and TRBJ1-5, the complete variable domain reads DGGITQSPKYLFRKEGQNVTLSCEQNLNHDAMYWYRQDPGQGLRLIYYSQIVNDFQKGDIAEGYSVSREKKESFPLTVTSAQKNPTAFYLCASSIGTGRQPQHFGDGTRLSIL.

The rearrangement joins TRBV7-2 to TRBJ2-7, with 7 bases lining up with TRBD1. The V gene's germline CDR1 is SGHTA and CDR2 FQGNSA. The CDR3 consists of 14 residues. J was trimmed by 4 bases and V by 3 bases; bases with no gene match: 6. The CDR3 reads CASSFGQGEYEQYF. The CDR3 DNA is TGTGCCAGCAGCTTTGGCCAGGGGGAATACGAGCAGTACTTC.

The chain joins TRBV19 to TRBJ1-1, with 8 nucleotides matching TRBD1. This CDR3 comprises 15 residues. The germline CDR1 and CDR2 sequences are LNHDA and SQIVND (reference sequence). J lost 4 bases, V lost 5 bases, and 9 bases had no gene match. In DNA, the CDR3 is TGTGCCAGTAGTGTCCAGGGGGCGCAGGGCACTGAAGCTTTCTTT. Translation gives CASSVQGAQGTEAFF.

The rearrangement joins TRBV24-1 to TRBJ1-1; 7 bases align to TRBD1. V was clipped by 3 bases and J by 4 bases; unmatched bases: 4. The CDR3 extends over 14 amino acids. CDR1 and CDR2 (germline): KGHDR, SFDVKD. The CDR3 loop is CATSDRQGTTEAFF. CDR3 DNA: TGTGCCACCAGTGATAGACAGGGAACCACTGAAGCTTTCTTT.

The chain has TRBV28 and TRBJ2-5; 8 nucleotides line up with TRBD1. Germline CDR1 reads MDHEN; CDR2 reads SYDVKM. The CDR3 length is 15 residues. J was trimmed by 7 bases and V by 5 bases; bases with no gene match: 12. The CDR3 bases are TGTGCCAGCAGTCCAAATGGACAGGGTGGCGGGACCCAGTACTTC. It encodes CASSPNGQGGGTQYF.

The chain carries TRBV7-2 and TRBJ1-1; tentatively, D is TRBD1 (5 bases). The V gene lost 5 bases and the J gene lost 0 bases, with 16 bases spanning the gap. The CDR3 contains 16 residues. The V gene's germline CDR1 is SGHTA and CDR2 FQGNSA. CDR3 sequence reads: CASSPPWGRLNTEAFF. CDR3 DNA: TGTGCCAGCAGCCCGCCGTGGGGCAGATTGAACACTGAAGCTTTCTTT. Filled out from reference TRBV7-2 and TRBJ1-1, the complete variable domain reads GAGVSQSPSNKVTEKGKDVELRCDPISGHTALYWYRQSLGQGLEFLIYFQGNSAPDKSGLPSDRFSAERTGGSVSTLTIQRTQQEDSAVYLCASSPPWGRLNTEAFFGQGTRLTVV.

J is TRBJ2-1 and V is TRBV28; TRBD2 agrees at 7 bases. CDR1 MDHEN and CDR2 SYDVKM come from the germline V gene. J gave up 4 bases and V 2 bases, and 2 bases lay outside the gene matches. The CDR3 runs 14 residues. CDR3 protein: CASSLAGAYNEQFF. CDR3 sequence (DNA): TGTGCCAGCAGTTTAGCGGGAGCTTACAATGAGCAGTTCTTC.